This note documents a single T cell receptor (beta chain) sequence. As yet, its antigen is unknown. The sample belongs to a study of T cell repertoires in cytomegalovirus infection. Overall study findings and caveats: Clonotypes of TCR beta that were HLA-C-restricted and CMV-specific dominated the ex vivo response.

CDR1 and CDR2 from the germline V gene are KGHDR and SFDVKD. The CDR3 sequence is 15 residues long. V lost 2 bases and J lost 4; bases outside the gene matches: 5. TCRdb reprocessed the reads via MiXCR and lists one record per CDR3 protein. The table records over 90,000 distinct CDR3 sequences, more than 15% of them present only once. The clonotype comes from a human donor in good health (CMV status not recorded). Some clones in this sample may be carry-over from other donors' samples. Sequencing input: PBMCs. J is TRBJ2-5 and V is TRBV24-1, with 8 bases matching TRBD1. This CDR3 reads CATSDSGQGGETQYF. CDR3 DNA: TGTGCCACCAGTGATTCCGGACAGGGAGGAGAGACCCAGTACTTC.